Following are 9 T cell receptor beta chains from one sample sequenced in a study of T-cell reconstitution after alpha-beta-depleted transplantation in children. Study-level findings and limits: Diversity and T-cell counts at one year after transplant derived mostly from new T cells.

For TCRbeta, the library was prepared with unique molecular identifiers. TCRdb passed the PCR reads through MiXCR, listing each CDR3 protein once. The sample consists of about 290,000 distinct CDR3 sequences, nearly 8% of them appearing once. Antigens for these TCRs are unknown. This sample comprised peripheral blood, obtained 360 days after TCRalphabeta/CD19-depleted stem cell transplant. The receptors shown here come from a female patient aged 2 to 10 who had a stem cell transplant for Fanconi anemia, so the T cells may come from the graft donor.

This clonotype was detected a few times. The chain carries TRBV12-3 or TRBV12-4 and TRBJ1-2, with 8 bases identical to TRBD1. The V and J ends lost 3 bases and 7 bases, in that order; junction bases with no gene match: 7. The CDR3 totals 14 residues. The CDR3 loop is CASSFGAGGLGYTF. Written as DNA, the CDR3 is TGTGCCAGCAGTTTCGGGGCAGGGGGCCTTGGCTACACCTTC.

This clonotype was counted only a few times. The V and J genes are TRBV5-6 and TRBJ1-6; D gene unclear. With 4 bases removed from V and 4 bases from J, the gap between germline ends came to 18 bases. Germline CDR1 and CDR2: SGHDT and YYEEEE. This CDR3 has 17 residues. CDR3 sequence reads: CASSMTGRAIYNSPLHF. The CDR3 region has the DNA TGTGCCAGCAGCATGACGGGGAGGGCCATATATAATTCACCCCTCCACTTT. Looking up the rest from reference TRBV5-6 and TRBJ1-6 gives the full variable domain: DAGVTQSPTHLIKTRGQQVTLRCSPKSGHDTVSWYQQALGQGPQFIFQYYEEEERQRGNFPDRFSGHQFPNYSSELNVNALLLGDSALYLCASSMTGRAIYNSPLHFGNGTRLTVT.

The gene calls are TRBV7-6 and TRBJ2-1; the D gene is possibly TRBD2 (5 bases). The CDR3 sequence is 17 residues long. The V gene lost 4 bases and the J gene lost 0 bases, with 16 bases spanning the gap. The germline V gene has CDR1 SGHVS and CDR2 FNYEAQ. The CDR3: CASSSSLKGSSYNEQFF. The CDR3 DNA is TGTGCCAGCAGCTCTAGTCTTAAAGGGAGCTCCTACAATGAGCAGTTCTTC. Filled out from reference TRBV7-6 and TRBJ2-1, the complete variable domain reads GAGVSQSPRYKVTKRGQDVALRCDPISGHVSLYWYRQALGQGPEFLTYFNYEAQQDKSGLPNDRFSAERPEGSISTLTIQRTEQRDSAMYRCASSSSLKGSSYNEQFFGPGTRLTVL.

Many counts were recorded for this clonotype. The rearrangement links TRBV29-1 to TRBJ1-1; TRBD1 matches 8 bases. Germline assignment: CDR1 SQVTM and CDR2 ANQGSEA. CDR3 length: 15 amino acids. With V trimmed by 4 bases and J by 0 bases, 7 bases remained unmatched. CDR3 region: CSVVGTGEMNTEAFF. DNA for the CDR3: TGCAGCGTTGTAGGGACAGGAGAGATGAACACTGAAGCTTTCTTT.

This clonotype was picked up many times. V and J are TRBV2 and TRBJ2-3; 7 nucleotides align to TRBD1. Germline V lookup: CDR1 SNHLY, CDR2 FYNNEI. V gave up 4 bases and J gave up 5 bases; unmatched junction bases: 12. CDR3 length equals 16 residues. The CDR3 DNA reads as TGTGCCAGCAGTGTGAGGGTCAGGGGGTTAGGAGATACGCAGTATTTT. Its translation: CASSVRVRGLGDTQYF.

This clonotype was seen ten or more times. The chain uses TRBV6-2 or TRBV6-3 and TRBJ2-4, with D perhaps matching TRBD2 (6 bases). The CDR3 has 18 amino acids. Germline V gene sequence: CDR1 MNHEY, CDR2 SVGEGT. Trimming pared 1 base from V and 0 bases from J, leaving 16 bases between. CDR3 residues: CASSYLNPGRLAKNIQYF. The CDR3 region has the DNA TGTGCCAGCAGTTACTTAAATCCCGGGAGACTAGCCAAAAACATTCAGTACTTC.

This clonotype showed up many times. This sequence joins TRBV4-2 and TRBJ2-7, with D maybe TRBD2 (6 bases). This CDR3 has 13 amino acids. The germline gives CDR1 LGHNA, CDR2 YNFKEQ. The germline V and J ends were trimmed by 4 bases and 7 bases, with 14 bases remaining between them. As DNA, the CDR3 is TGTGCCAGCAGCCCCTCGGGGGAGTCGGAGCAGTACTTC. Encoded protein: CASSPSGESEQYF.

J is TRBJ2-7 and V is TRBV15; 7 bases are a match to TRBD1. CDR3 length: 16 amino acids. Germline values: CDR1 LNHNV, CDR2 YYDKDF (reference sequence). V shed 2 bases, J shed 0 bases, and the junction held 7 bases outside the gene matches. The chain's CDR3 is CATSRPDRSSSYEQYF. CDR3 DNA sequence: TGTGCCACCAGCAGACCGGACAGGTCAAGCTCCTACGAGCAGTACTTC.

This clonotype was counted ten times or more. This sequence joins TRBV5-1 and TRBJ2-1, with D unclear. The CDR3 sequence is 16 residues long. The germline V and J ends were trimmed by 0 bases and 5 bases, with 15 bases remaining between them. From germline, CDR1 is SGHRS and CDR2 YFSETQ. The CDR3 here is CASSLGVAYTNNEQFF. The CDR3 region has the DNA TGCGCCAGCAGCTTGGGGGTAGCCTACACTAACAATGAGCAGTTCTTC.